This TCR beta chain was retrieved from a study of blood T cell repertoires in COVID-19. Turning to the study itself: The analysed material was cDNA or gDNA that came from T cells, B-cell-depleted T cells, or PBMCs.

V shed 3 bases and J 8 bases; nucleotides not matched to a gene: 5. The CDR3 is 15 residues long. Germline assignment: CDR1 SNHLY and CDR2 FYNNEI. Repertoires were generated with immunoSEQ multiplex PCR, while TCRdb's copy carries only in-frame clones and drops some. The sample holds 100,000 to 150,000 clones, approximately 80% seen once. Sample: peripheral blood. The chain couples TRBV2 to TRBJ2-4, with TRBD2 matching over 12 bases. The sequence was collected from a human donor in a cohort sampled during active COVID-19. CDR3 DNA: TGTGCCAGCAGTGAGCGACTAGCGGGAGTGTACATTCAGTACTTC. This codes for CASSERLAGVYIQYF.